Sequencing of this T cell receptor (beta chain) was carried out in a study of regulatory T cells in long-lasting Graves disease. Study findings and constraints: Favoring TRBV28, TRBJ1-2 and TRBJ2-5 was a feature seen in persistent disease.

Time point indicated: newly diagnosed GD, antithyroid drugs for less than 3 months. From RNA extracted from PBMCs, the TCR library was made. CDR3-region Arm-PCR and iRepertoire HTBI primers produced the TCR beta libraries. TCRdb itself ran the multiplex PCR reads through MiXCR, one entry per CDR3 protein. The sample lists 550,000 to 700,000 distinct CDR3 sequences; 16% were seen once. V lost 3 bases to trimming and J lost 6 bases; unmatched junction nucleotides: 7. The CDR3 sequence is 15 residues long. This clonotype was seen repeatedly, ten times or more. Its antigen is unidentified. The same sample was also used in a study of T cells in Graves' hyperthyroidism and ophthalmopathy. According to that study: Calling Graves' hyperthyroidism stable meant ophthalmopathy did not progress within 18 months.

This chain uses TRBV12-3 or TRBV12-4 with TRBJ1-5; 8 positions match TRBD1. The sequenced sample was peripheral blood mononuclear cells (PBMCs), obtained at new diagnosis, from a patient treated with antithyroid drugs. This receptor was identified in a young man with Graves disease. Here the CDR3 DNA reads TGTGCCAGCAGTTTCAGTCAGGGGGCTGCTCAGCCCCAGCATTTT. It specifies CASSFSQGAAQPQHF.